These 10 T cell receptor beta chains were sequenced from one sample in a study of cytomegalovirus exposure and HLA in healthy donors. Use of 60 Vbeta and 13 Jbeta primers characterized the PCR. Profiled with immunoSEQ multiplex PCR; TCRdb holds only in-frame clones, not every one. Of over 150,000 clones listed, around 74% were seen once; the top ten hold roughly 3%. Sequencing was carried out using PBMCs. These receptors all stem from a male donor in good health and CMV-seronegative.

This sequence joins TRBV6-5 and TRBJ1-5; D remains unclear. The ends were cut back, 7 bases at V and 1 base at J, with 11 bases in the middle. Germline-derived CDR1 and CDR2 are MNHEY and SVGAGI. This CDR3 is 14 amino acids long. The CDR3 loop reads CASTPDLSNQPQHF. As DNA, the CDR3 is TGTGCCAGCACCCCGGACTTGAGCAATCAGCCCCAGCATTTT.

The V and J genes are TRBV30 and TRBJ1-4; D remains ambiguous. Germline CDR1 GTSNPN, CDR2 SVGIG (reference sequence). Trimming left V 3 bases short and J 0 bases short, with 23 bases between. The CDR3 extends over 19 amino acids. CDR3 bases: TGTGCCTGGAGACCCGTCGGGAACCAACCCGATGCAACTAATGAAAAACTGTTTTTT. It encodes CAWRPVGNQPDATNEKLFF. Based on the CDR3 plus reference TRBV30 and TRBJ1-4, the full variable domain is SQTIHQWPATLVQPVGSPLSLECTVEGTSNPNLYWYRQAAGRGLQLLFYSVGIGQISSEVPQNLSASRPQDRQFILSSKKLLLSDSGFYLCAWRPVGNQPDATNEKLFFGSGTQLSVL.

The CDR3 loop is CASSDWGLTNEKLFF. As DNA, the CDR3 is TGTGCCAGCAGTGACTGGGGGCTAACTAATGAAAAACTGTTTTTT. This chain joins TRBV2 and TRBJ1-4; tentative D call: TRBD1 (6 bases). Looked up from germline, CDR1 is SNHLY and CDR2 is FYNNEI. V dropped 3 bases and J dropped 1 base, with 9 bases sitting between them. CDR3 length equals 15 residues.

The gene calls are TRBV7-2 and TRBJ1-5; no reliable D call. Germline V lookup: CDR1 SGHTA, CDR2 FQGNSA. V dropped 1 base and J dropped 5 bases, with 3 bases sitting between them. There are 12 residues in the CDR3. CDR3 DNA sequence: TGTGCCAGCAGCTTAGGAGATCAGCCCCAGCATTTT. Amino acids: CASSLGDQPQHF. The variable domain in full, completed from reference TRBV7-2 and TRBJ1-5, reads GAGVSQSPSNKVTEKGKDVELRCDPISGHTALYWYRQSLGQGLEFLIYFQGNSAPDKSGLPSDRFSAERTGGSVSTLTIQRTQQEDSAVYLCASSLGDQPQHFGDGTRLSIL.

The chain has TRBV7-3 and TRBJ2-5; TRBD2 aligns across 8 bases. This CDR3 has 16 amino acids. The ends lost 2 bases at V and 1 base at J; junction bases unmatched: 6. Germline V CDR1 and CDR2: SGHTA, FQGTGA. CDR3 DNA sequence: TGTGCCAGCAGCTTAGGCCCTAGCGGGCCCCAAGAGACCCAGTACTTC. Translated: CASSLGPSGPQETQYF.

CDR3 region: CASSGLTDTQYF. For the CDR3, the DNA is TGCGCCAGCAGTGGTCTCACAGATACGCAGTATTTT. The chain carries TRBV10-2 and TRBJ2-3; D remains unclear. V lost 4 bases to trimming and J lost 2 bases, with 4 bases between them. Looked up from germline, CDR1 is WSHSY and CDR2 is SAAADI. There are 12 residues in the CDR3.

The chain uses TRBV5-6 and TRBJ1-1; D gene unclear. Germline-derived CDR1 and CDR2 are SGHDT and YYEEEE. This CDR3 contains 13 residues. V lost 5 bases and J 5 bases, leaving 13 bases between the germline ends. In DNA form, the CDR3 reads TGTGCCAGCAGATCAACAGTTACGACTGAAGCTTTCTTT. Its translation is CASRSTVTTEAFF.

This chain links TRBV4-1 with TRBJ1-5; D uncertain. Germline lookup yields CDR1 MGHRA and CDR2 YSYEKL. V was clipped by 1 base and J by 1 base, with 5 bases between them. This CDR3 region has 14 residues. The CDR3 spells CASSQAGSNQPQHF. The CDR3 nucleotides read TGCGCCAGCAGCCAAGCAGGCAGCAATCAGCCCCAGCATTTT.

The chain couples TRBV9 to TRBJ1-6; D is undetermined. V dropped 2 bases and J dropped 2 bases, with 5 bases sitting between them. In germline, CDR1 is SGDLS, CDR2 YYNGEE. This CDR3 is built from 14 residues. The CDR3 loop reads CASSVAAYNSPLHF. As DNA, the CDR3 is TGTGCCAGCAGCGTGGCAGCCTATAATTCACCCCTCCACTTT.

This clone was seen a few times. The chain joins TRBV5-1 to TRBJ2-6; TRBD2 might be the D (6 bases). Germline-derived CDR1 and CDR2 are SGHRS and YFSETQ. CDR3 length: 15 amino acids. Between the trimmed V and J ends, which lost 6 bases and 1 base, there was a span of 11 bases. The CDR3 nucleotides read TGCGCCAGCACTGGGGGGTTATCTGGGGCCAACGTCCTGACTTTC. It codes for CASTGGLSGANVLTF.